The 25 T cell receptor beta chains below all came from one sample that was sequenced in a study of regulatory T cells in long-lasting Graves disease. Time point denoted: newly diagnosed GD, antithyroid drugs for less than 3 months. PBMCs were the source of the RNA used for TCR sequencing. Combining iRepertoire HTBI primers with Arm-PCR of CDR3 regions, the authors built TCR beta libraries. TCRdb re-called the multiplex PCR reads with MiXCR, one entry per CDR3 protein. Among some 560,000 distinct CDR3 sequences, around 15% were seen once, and the ten largest hold just under 25%. The data also belong to a second study, concerning T cells in Graves' hyperthyroidism and ophthalmopathy.

The sample consisted of peripheral blood mononuclear cells (PBMCs), taken at new diagnosis, from a patient treated with antithyroid drugs. These receptors were collected from a woman aged 35-65 years with Graves disease.

The sample holds many counts of this clonotype. The junction and the germline gene differ at one end; a read error may be behind it. The chain has TRBV5-1 and TRBJ1-1; D remains ambiguous. Germline values: CDR1 SGHRS, CDR2 YFSETQ. CDR3 length equals 13 residues. The CDR3 loop is CASSEVMNTEAFF. The CDR3 nucleotides are TGTGCCAGCAGTGAAGTTATGAACACTGAAGCTTTCTTT.

The chain joins TRBV20-1 to TRBJ2-3; D gene uncertain. Germline CDR1 DFQATT, CDR2 SNEGSKA (reference sequence). Trimming cost V 6 bases and J 1 base, with 14 bases left between them. CDR3 length equals 14 residues. The CDR3 sequence: CSAHRPPGTDTQYF. As DNA, the CDR3 is TGCAGTGCCCATCGTCCCCCCGGCACAGATACGCAGTATTTT.

This clonotype was observed many times. This chain joins TRBV19 and TRBJ1-5, with TRBD1 as a possible D gene (5 bases). Trimming took off 3 bases at V and 2 bases at J, with 11 bases between the two ends. The CDR3 covers 15 residues. In germline, CDR1 is LNHDA, CDR2 SQIVND (reference sequence). The CDR3 nucleotides read TGTGCCAGTAGTATGACGGGGGTTGGCAATCAGCCCCAGCATTTT. This translates into CASSMTGVGNQPQHF.

This clonotype was seen a few times. V usage is TRBV7-9 and J usage is TRBJ2-7; TRBD2 matches at 10 bases. CDR1 SEHNR and CDR2 FQNEAQ come from the germline V gene (reference sequence). V gave up 6 bases and J gave up 3 bases; unmatched junction bases: 8. The CDR3 covers 15 residues. The CDR3 region has the DNA TGTGCCAGCAGGTCTGCTAGCGGGGGTGACTACGAGCAGTACTTC. It codes for CASRSASGGDYEQYF.

This clonotype was detected many times. The gene calls are TRBV6-2 or TRBV6-3 and TRBJ1-6; TRBD1 matches 7 bases. J gave up 9 bases and V 4 bases, and 15 bases lay outside the gene matches. This CDR3 is built from 17 residues. The germline V gene has CDR1 MNHEY and CDR2 SVGEGT. This CDR3 reads CASSFNPDRARGSPLHF. CDR3 coding DNA: TGTGCCAGCAGTTTCAACCCCGACAGGGCGAGGGGTTCACCCCTCCACTTT.

This clonotype was seen at least ten times. V is TRBV28 and J is TRBJ2-7; no clear D. V was pared by 5 bases and J by 1 base, with 15 bases between. From germline, CDR1 is MDHEN and CDR2 SYDVKM. The CDR3 covers 15 residues. This CDR3 reads CASSPSSWDSYEQYF. Here the CDR3 DNA reads TGTGCCAGCAGTCCCTCGTCCTGGGATTCCTACGAGCAGTACTTC.

The table lists this clonotype with many counts. The chain uses TRBV3-1 and TRBJ2-1; D unclear. The CDR3 spans 15 residues. V lost 1 base to trimming and J lost 1 base, with 8 bases between them. Per the germline V gene, CDR1 is LGHDT and CDR2 is YNNKEL (reference sequence). Written as DNA, the CDR3 is TGTGCCAGCAGCCAAGTTTATTCGTCCTACAATGAGCAGTTCTTC. Protein sequence: CASSQVYSSYNEQFF.

This clonotype was observed at least ten times. The V call is TRBV6-2 or TRBV6-3, the J call TRBJ2-1, with TRBD2 as a possible D gene (5 bases). Trimming cost V 1 base and J 5 bases, with 12 bases left between them. This CDR3 has 15 amino acids. The germline gives CDR1 MNHEY, CDR2 SVGEGT. The CDR3 region is CASSYWLGANNEQFF. The DNA of the CDR3 is TGTGCCAGCAGTTACTGGTTGGGAGCGAACAATGAGCAGTTCTTC.

This clonotype was seen repeatedly, ten times or more. The chain couples TRBV3-1 to TRBJ2-3, with D hard to call. Trimming left V 2 bases short and J 1 base short, with 1 base between. This CDR3 contains 12 residues. In germline, CDR1 is LGHDT, CDR2 YNNKEL (reference sequence). CDR3 nucleotide sequence: TGTGCCAGCAGCCAACGCACAGATACGCAGTATTTT. The encoded protein is CASSQRTDTQYF.

This clonotype was counted at least ten times. The CDR3 spells CASSLGEGGTYGYTF. Written as DNA, the CDR3 is TGTGCCAGCAGCTTGGGGGAGGGGGGTACCTATGGCTACACCTTC. The rearrangement uses TRBV7-8 and TRBJ1-2; possible D gene TRBD1, 6 bases. The CDR3 runs to 15 residues. Germline V gene lookup returns CDR1 SGHVS and CDR2 FQNEAQ. The V gene lost 3 bases and the J gene lost 4 bases, with 15 bases spanning the gap.

CDR3 in amino acids: CASSESGRNNEKLFF. As DNA, the CDR3 is TGTGCCAGCAGTGAATCCGGGAGAAATAATGAAAAACTGTTTTTT. The J gene is TRBJ1-4, the V gene TRBV6-1, with no clear D. Trimming removed 2 bases at V and 4 bases at J, with 11 bases between. Germline V gene sequence: CDR1 MNHNS, CDR2 SASEGT. This CDR3 comprises 15 residues.

J is TRBJ1-2 and V is TRBV7-2, with 8 bases matching TRBD1. J was trimmed by 4 bases and V by 4 bases; bases with no gene match: 5. Germline V gene lookup returns CDR1 SGHTA and CDR2 FQGNSA. This CDR3 comprises 14 residues. CDR3 loop: CASSSGTGFYGYTF. CDR3 bases: TGTGCCAGCAGCTCCGGGACAGGCTTCTATGGCTACACCTTC.

The V call is TRBV3-1, the J call TRBJ2-1; D unresolved. Germline CDR1 and CDR2: LGHDT and YNNKEL (reference sequence). CDR3 size: 14 residues. With 1 base removed from V and 6 bases from J, the gap between germline ends came to 10 bases. The CDR3 bases are TGTGCCAGCAGCCAAGCAGCAGGTGGCAATGAGCAGTTCTTC. It codes for CASSQAAGGNEQFF.

This clonotype was observed a few times. A junction boundary mismatches the germline segment, possibly from a read error. This sequence joins TRBV7-9 and TRBJ1-1; D not resolved. CDR1 SEHNR and CDR2 FQNEAQ come from the germline V gene (reference sequence). The CDR3 totals 12 residues. CDR3 bases: TGTGCCAGCAGCTTACAGAACACTGGAGCTTTCTTT. Its translation is CASSLQNTGAFF.

The chain employs TRBV29-1 and TRBJ2-5; TRBD2 might be the D (7 bases). The CDR3 runs 15 residues. Trimming pared 2 bases from V and 3 bases from J, leaving 16 bases between. Germline CDR1 reads SQVTM; CDR2 reads ANQGSEA. In DNA, the CDR3 is TGCAGCGTTGAACGTGGGGGGGCAGGGGAAGAGACCCAGTACTTC. Protein sequence: CSVERGGAGEETQYF.

This clonotype was seen repeatedly, ten times or more. CDR3 coding DNA: TGTGCCAGCAGCCCGACAGGGGCGGCGGGGTTGTCTGAAAAACTGTTTTTT. Protein: CASSPTGAAGLSEKLFF. The chain recombines TRBV7-8 with TRBJ1-4, with TRBD1 matching over 8 bases. CDR1 SGHVS and CDR2 FQNEAQ come from the germline V gene. Trimming removed 5 bases from V and 7 bases from J; junction bases left unmatched: 15. This CDR3 has 17 residues.

This clonotype was seen ten or more times. V and J are TRBV19 and TRBJ1-2; 8 bases fit TRBD1. In germline, CDR1 is LNHDA, CDR2 SQIVND (reference sequence). The length of the CDR3 is 12 residues. With V trimmed by 10 bases and J by 7 bases, 8 bases remained unmatched. CDR3 loop: CATKDRVFGYTF. The CDR3, as DNA: TGTGCCACTAAGGACAGGGTTTTTGGCTACACCTTC.

A single count supports this clonotype. This sequence may be a read error, since a much larger clone differs from it by one base. The V call is TRBV13, the J call TRBJ1-1; no reliable D call. The CDR3 runs 13 residues. Germline V lookup: CDR1 PRHDT, CDR2 FYEKMQ (reference sequence). This chain's CDR3 is CANSFNRNTEAFF. CDR3 sequence (DNA): TGTGCCAACAGCTTCAATCGGAACACTGAAGCTTTCTTT.

This clonotype was seen many times. The chain is built from TRBV7-2 and TRBJ1-4, with a possible D match to TRBD1 (6 bases). The germline V gene encodes CDR1 SGHTA and CDR2 FQGNSA. This CDR3 comprises 15 residues. V lost 0 bases, J lost 8 bases, and 13 bases lay in between. The CDR3 sequence is CASSLAGQGIEKLFF. Written as DNA, the CDR3 is TGTGCCAGCAGCTTAGCGGGCCAGGGGATAGAAAAACTGTTTTTT.

The genes are TRBV5-1 and TRBJ1-6, with 8 bases identical to TRBD1. The CDR3 spans 16 residues. Germline CDR1 is SGHRS and CDR2 is YFSETQ. With 4 bases clipped from V and 10 bases from J, the junction kept 13 bases outside the gene matches. The CDR3 DNA reads TGCGCCAGCAGCATAGGGCGGACAGGGCTGGGCTCACCCCTCCACTTT. It encodes CASSIGRTGLGSPLHF. The variable domain in full, with the rest retrieved from reference TRBV5-1 and TRBJ1-6, is KAGVTQTPRYLIKTRGQQVTLSCSPISGHRSVSWYQQTPGQGLQFLFEYFSETQRNKGNFPGRFSGRQFSNSRSEMNVSTLELGDSALYLCASSIGRTGLGSPLHFGNGTRLTVT.

This clonotype has at least ten counts. One junction end does not reproduce the germline sequence, and a read error may be involved. V usage is TRBV2 and J usage is TRBJ2-1; D call uncertain. The J call may be incorrect, as the DNA end agrees better with TRBJ2-5. The CDR3 has 11 residues. Germline V gives CDR1 SNHLY, CDR2 FYNNEI. In DNA, the CDR3 is TGCGCCAGCGAACTCCAAGAGACCCAGTACTTC. This encodes CASELQETQYF.

This clonotype was seen more than once but under ten times. The V gene is TRBV20-1, the J gene TRBJ2-7, with D perhaps matching TRBD1 or TRBD2 (6 bases each). Germline V lookup: CDR1 DFQATT, CDR2 SNEGSKA (reference sequence). Trimming took off 8 bases at V and 0 bases at J, with 17 bases between the two ends. The CDR3 consists of 14 residues. The CDR3 region has the DNA TGCAGTTTTATGGGGGGCCCGGACTCCTACGAGCAGTACTTC. Protein sequence: CSFMGGPDSYEQYF.

In its sample, this clonotype was seen many times. DNA for the CDR3: TGTGCCAGCAGCTCTCGCCTGACGGGGACTGAAGCTTTCTTT. It translates to CASSSRLTGTEAFF. This sequence joins TRBV11-2 and TRBJ1-1; D is unresolved. V lost 4 bases, J lost 5 bases, and 14 bases lay in between. The germline gives CDR1 SGHAT, CDR2 FQNNGV. This CDR3 has 14 residues.

This clonotype occurred many times. This sequence joins TRBV3-1 and TRBJ1-5, with 8 bases fitting TRBD1. Germline V gene data show CDR1 as LGHDT and CDR2 as YNNKEL (reference sequence). This CDR3 comprises 14 residues. V shed 4 bases and J 6 bases; nucleotides not matched to a gene: 5. The CDR3 DNA sequence: TGTGCCAGCAGCCGGACAGGGTCCATTCAGCCCCAGCATTTT. Translated, it gives CASSRTGSIQPQHF. Variable domain in full (rest from reference TRBV3-1 and TRBJ1-5): DTAVSQTPKYLVTQMGNDKSIKCEQNLGHDTMYWYKQDSKKFLKIMFSYNNKELIINETVPNRFSPKSPDKAHLNLHINSLELGDSAVYFCASSRTGSIQPQHFGDGTRLSIL.

This clonotype was seen many times. V and J are TRBV7-8 and TRBJ2-1, with a possible D match to TRBD2 (6 bases). Germline V gene lookup returns CDR1 SGHVS and CDR2 FQNEAQ. V was clipped by 1 base and J by 8 bases, with 12 bases between them. This CDR3 contains 14 residues. CDR3 region: CASSLGRTSYEQFF. The CDR3 DNA is TGTGCCAGCAGCTTAGGGCGAACTAGCTATGAGCAGTTCTTC.